This T cell receptor (beta chain) was recovered during a study of blood T cell repertoires in COVID-19. The trim removed 3 bases at V and 8 bases at J, leaving 5 bases unmatched. CDR3 length equals 14 residues. CDR1 and CDR2 (germline): MNHEY, SMNVEV (reference sequence). This clone appeared a single time. Cohort allocation depended upon clinical history that participants reported. Resolution of symptoms, clearance, or two negative PCRs was present in recovered Cohort 3 donors. Original processing notes: Estimation of nucleated cell counts was performed using reference gene primer amplification. Libraries were prepared by immunoSEQ multiplex PCR; TCRdb keeps only in-frame clonotypes and omits some of them. V and J calls and clone size are those listed in that table; D and trimming were worked out from the DNA. Seen here are approximately 440,000 clones, about 92% observed once, and the top ten hold more than 0.55%.

The V and J genes are TRBV27 and TRBJ1-4, with 8 nucleotides matching TRBD1. Sequenced: PBMCs or T cells enriched from blood (not recorded which). The receptor comes from a man between 18 and 29 years old who had recovered from COVID-19. The CDR3 reads CASSFQGAGEKLFF. CDR3 nucleotide sequence: TGTGCCAGCAGTTTTCAGGGGGCAGGAGAAAAACTGTTTTTT.